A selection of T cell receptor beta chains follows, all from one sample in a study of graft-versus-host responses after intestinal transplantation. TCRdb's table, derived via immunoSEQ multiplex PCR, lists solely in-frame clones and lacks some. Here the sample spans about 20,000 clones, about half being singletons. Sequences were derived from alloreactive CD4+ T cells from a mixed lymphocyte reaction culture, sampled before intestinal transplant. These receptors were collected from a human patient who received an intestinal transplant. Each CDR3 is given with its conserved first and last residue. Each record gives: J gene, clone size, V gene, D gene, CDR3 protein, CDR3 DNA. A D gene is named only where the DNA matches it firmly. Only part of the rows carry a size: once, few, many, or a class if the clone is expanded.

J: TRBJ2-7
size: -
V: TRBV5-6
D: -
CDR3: CASSLASEQYF
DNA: TGTGCCAGCAGCTTGGCCTCCGAGCAGTACTTC

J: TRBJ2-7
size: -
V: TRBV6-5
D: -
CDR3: CASKRTEGGPYEQYF
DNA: TGTGCCAGCAAAAGGACCGAAGGGGGACCCTACGAGCAGTACTTC

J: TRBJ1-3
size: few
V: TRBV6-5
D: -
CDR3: CASSYSGSLSGNTIYF
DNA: TGTGCCAGCAGTTACTCTGGCTCTCTCTCTGGAAACACCATATATTTT

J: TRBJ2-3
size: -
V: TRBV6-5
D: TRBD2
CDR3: CASRGLAGGRDTQYF
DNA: TGTGCCAGCAGGGGACTAGCGGGGGGTCGGGATACGCAGTATTTT

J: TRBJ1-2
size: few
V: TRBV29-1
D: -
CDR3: CSVEVGSRYGYTF
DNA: TGCAGCGTTGAGGTGGGGAGTAGGTATGGCTACACCTTC

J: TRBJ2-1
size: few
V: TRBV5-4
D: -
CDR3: CASSPQGSEQFF
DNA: TGTGCCAGCAGCCCACAGGGTTCTGAGCAGTTCTTC

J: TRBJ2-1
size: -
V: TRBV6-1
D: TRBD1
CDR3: CASRTGGLNEQFF
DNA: TGTGCCAGCAGGACAGGGGGCCTGAATGAGCAGTTCTTC

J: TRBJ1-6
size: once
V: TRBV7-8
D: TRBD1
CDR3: CASSLGQPSPLHF
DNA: TGTGCCAGCAGCTTGGGACAGCCATCACCCCTCCACTTT

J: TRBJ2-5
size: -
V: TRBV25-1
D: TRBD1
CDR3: CASSRQGARETQYF
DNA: TGTGCCAGCAGCCGACAGGGGGCCAGGGAGACCCAGTACTTC

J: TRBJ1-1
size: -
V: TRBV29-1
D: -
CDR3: CSVEGRVGTEAFF
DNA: TGCAGCGTTGAAGGGCGGGTAGGCACTGAAGCTTTCTTT

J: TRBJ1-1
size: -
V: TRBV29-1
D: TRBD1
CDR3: CSAAGTGGRAFF
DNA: TGCAGCGCCGCCGGGACAGGCGGAAGGGCTTTCTTT

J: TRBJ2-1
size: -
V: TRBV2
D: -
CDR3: CASSLEGGHFF
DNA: TGTGCCAGCAGTTTGGAGGGGGGGCATTTCTTC

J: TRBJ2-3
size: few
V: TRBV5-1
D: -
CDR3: CASSLVVARAQYF
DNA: TGCGCCAGCAGCTTGGTTGTGGCTAGAGCGCAGTATTTT

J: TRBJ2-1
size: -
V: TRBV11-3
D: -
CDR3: CASGRTEDNEQFF
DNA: TGTGCCAGCGGGCGGACAGAAGACAATGAGCAGTTCTTC

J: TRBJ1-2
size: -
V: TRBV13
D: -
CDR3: CASSDRDYGYTF
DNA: TGTGCCAGCAGCGACAGAGACTATGGCTACACCTTC

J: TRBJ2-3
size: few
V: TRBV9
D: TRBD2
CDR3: CASSPSSGGHRGDTQYF
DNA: TGTGCCAGCAGCCCCTCTAGCGGGGGCCACAGAGGAGATACGCAGTATTTT

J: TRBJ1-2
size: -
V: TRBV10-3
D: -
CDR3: CAITRDNYGYTF
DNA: TGTGCCATCACCCGGGATAACTATGGCTACACCTTC